The 28 T cell receptor beta chains listed next were all sequenced from one sample in a study of T cells after yellow fever vaccination. TCRdb re-derived calls from the 5' RACE reads in MiXCR, one entry per CDR3 protein. The data contain around 350,000 distinct CDR3 sequences, roughly 12% of them singletons. The sequenced sample was PBMCs, obtained on the day of the first yellow fever vaccination. These receptors came from a man younger than 30 who received the YFV17D yellow fever vaccine.

This clonotype has a count of ten or more. The CDR3: CASSHRVNTGELFF. CDR3 DNA sequence: TGCGCCAGCAGTCACAGGGTAAACACCGGGGAGCTGTTTTTT. The chain carries TRBV4-1 and TRBJ2-2, with D tentatively TRBD1 (6 bases). Germline V gives CDR1 MGHRA, CDR2 YSYEKL. The CDR3 length is 14 residues. Trimming shortened V by 6 bases and J by 2 bases, and 10 bases separated the two germline ends.

This sequence joins TRBV3-1 and TRBJ1-5; 10 bases map to TRBD1. CDR1 and CDR2 from the germline V gene are LGHDT and YNNKEL (reference sequence). This CDR3 is built from 17 residues. V shed 0 bases, J shed 9 bases, and the junction held 11 bases outside the gene matches. The CDR3 protein is CASSQDRGTGDHWPQHF. In nucleotides, the CDR3 is TGTGCCAGCAGCCAAGACCGGGGGACAGGGGACCACTGGCCCCAGCATTTT.

This clonotype came up many times. The rearrangement joins TRBV7-8 to TRBJ1-1; perhaps TRBD1 as D (6 bases). The CDR3 totals 15 residues. CDR1 is SGHVS and CDR2 is FQNEAQ in the germline V gene. The V and J ends lost 1 base and 1 base respectively, with 10 bases between them. Written as DNA, the CDR3 is TGTGCCAGCAGCTTAGGGAGGACAGCGAACACTGAAGCTTTCTTT. Amino acid sequence: CASSLGRTANTEAFF.

V and J are TRBV14 and TRBJ1-1; 7 positions agree with TRBD1. Germline CDR1 SGHDN, CDR2 FVKESK. The J segment lost 9 bases and the V segment lost 0 bases, leaving 7 bases of the junction unmatched. The CDR3 is 14 residues long. DNA of the CDR3: TGTGCCAGCAGCCAAGATAGAAGGGGACAGCAAGCTTTCTTT. Its translation: CASSQDRRGQQAFF.

This clonotype was counted between two and nine times. This rearrangement joins TRBV4-3 to TRBJ2-5; D could derive from TRBD1 or TRBD2 (5 bases each). CDR1 is LGHNA, CDR2 YSLEER, per germline. Trimming took off 3 bases at V and 0 bases at J, with 11 bases between the two ends. The CDR3 runs 15 residues. Here the CDR3 reads CASSQARDHQETQYF. The CDR3 DNA sequence: TGCGCCAGCAGCCAGGCCAGGGACCACCAAGAGACCCAGTACTTC.

This clonotype was seen ten or more times. This chain uses TRBV19 with TRBJ2-3; D perhaps matches TRBD1 (6 bases). There are 14 residues in the CDR3. Germline CDR1 is LNHDA and CDR2 is SQIVND (reference sequence). V was clipped by 6 bases and J by 5 bases, with 15 bases between them. CDR3 coding DNA: TGTGCCAGTAGCAGGAGAGGGGGAGTAGATACGCAGTATTTT. As protein: CASSRRGGVDTQYF.

This clonotype has ten or more counts. In DNA form, the CDR3 reads TGCGCCAGCAGCTTGGCCCCGGTACCAGATTCACCCCTCCACTTT. Residues: CASSLAPVPDSPLHF. The chain couples TRBV5-1 to TRBJ1-6; D uncertain. V was pared by 0 bases and J by 8 bases, with 12 bases between. This CDR3 is 15 amino acids long. CDR1 and CDR2 from the germline V gene are SGHRS and YFSETQ. The full variable domain, rest sourced from reference TRBV5-1 and TRBJ1-6, is KAGVTQTPRYLIKTRGQQVTLSCSPISGHRSVSWYQQTPGQGLQFLFEYFSETQRNKGNFPGRFSGRQFSNSRSEMNVSTLELGDSALYLCASSLAPVPDSPLHFGNGTRLTVT.

J is TRBJ2-5 and V is TRBV7-6; perhaps TRBD2 as D (6 bases). The CDR3 spans 15 residues. The germline CDR1 and CDR2 sequences are SGHVS and FNYEAQ. V shed 1 base and J shed 3 bases, with 12 bases lying between them. The CDR3 here is CASSLGGGREETQYF. The CDR3 bases are TGTGCCAGCAGCTTAGGGGGAGGCAGGGAAGAGACCCAGTACTTC.

This clonotype has more than one count but fewer than ten. The chain joins TRBV7-2 to TRBJ1-1; a weak D match, TRBD1 (5 bases). The V end was cut by 11 bases, the J end by 0 bases, with 22 bases between. The CDR3 loop spans 16 amino acids. Germline CDR1 reads SGHTA; CDR2 reads FQGNSA. The chain's CDR3 is CACRLGGPLMNTEAFF. The CDR3 DNA reads TGTGCCTGCCGTCTTGGGGGACCACTCATGAACACTGAAGCTTTCTTT.

In its sample, this clonotype was seen many times. The chain combines TRBV7-9 with TRBJ2-1, with 10 bases matching TRBD2. The CDR3 totals 15 residues. The J segment lost 4 bases and the V segment lost 2 bases, leaving 2 bases of the junction unmatched. Germline V gives CDR1 SEHNR, CDR2 FQNEAQ (reference sequence). In DNA form, the CDR3 reads TGTGCCAGCAGCTTAACTAGCGGGGTATACAATGAGCAGTTCTTC. Amino acid sequence: CASSLTSGVYNEQFF.

CDR3 amino acids: CASSPTLNSKNTGELFF. The CDR3 DNA is TGTGCCAGCAGCCCTACCCTGAACTCGAAGAACACCGGGGAGCTGTTTTTT. The V gene is TRBV4-2, the J gene TRBJ2-2; D remains unclear. Germline CDR1 and CDR2: LGHNA and YNFKEQ. V shed 4 bases and J shed 1 base, with 16 bases lying between them. This CDR3 region has 17 residues.

The table lists this clonotype with a few counts. This sequence joins TRBV5-1 and TRBJ2-7, with 9 bases lining up with TRBD2. The CDR3 is 18 residues long. Germline V CDR1 and CDR2: SGHRS, YFSETQ. V shed 0 bases and J 0 bases; nucleotides not matched to a gene: 10. As DNA, the CDR3 is TGCGCCAGCAGCTTGGCGGGCGGGGGGGGCGTGAGCTCCTACGAGCAGTACTTC. This gives the protein CASSLAGGGGVSSYEQYF.

This clonotype was detected a few times. V gene TRBV6-5 combines with J gene TRBJ1-6, with D possibly being TRBD1 (6 bases). V was cut by 6 bases and J by 6 bases, with 12 bases left in between. The CDR3 consists of 14 residues. Germline CDR1 and CDR2: MNHEY and SVGAGI. CDR3 DNA sequence: TGTGCCAGCAGCCGGGGGCCGGTTAATTCACCCCTCCACTTT. Amino acids: CASSRGPVNSPLHF.

This clonotype was seen a handful of times. This sequence joins TRBV5-1 and TRBJ1-1; D uncertain. CDR1 SGHRS and CDR2 YFSETQ come from the germline V gene. The CDR3 contains 15 residues. Trimming took 0 bases from V and 0 from J, leaving 9 bases between them. Here the CDR3 DNA reads TGCGCCAGCAGCTTGGTTCACGGACTGAACACTGAAGCTTTCTTT. Translated: CASSLVHGLNTEAFF.

The chain carries TRBV3-1 and TRBJ1-6; TRBD1 is a possible D gene (5 bases). Germline V gives CDR1 LGHDT, CDR2 YNNKEL (reference sequence). Trimming cost V 0 bases and J 16 bases, with 13 bases left between them. There are 13 residues in the CDR3. This chain's CDR3 is CASSQDTGRSLHF. The DNA for the CDR3 is TGTGCCAGCAGCCAAGATACGGGACGCTCGCTCCACTTT.

In its sample, this clonotype was seen a few times. This chain uses TRBV7-2 with TRBJ2-3; D not certain. V lost 5 bases to trimming and J lost 0 bases, with 12 bases between them. The CDR3 contains 15 residues. CDR1 is SGHTA and CDR2 is FQGNSA in the germline V gene. CDR3 sequence (DNA): TGTGCCAGCAGCCTATTATTTCCTAGCACAGATACGCAGTATTTT. It encodes CASSLLFPSTDTQYF.

This clonotype was counted between two and nine times. V gene TRBV5-6 combines with J gene TRBJ1-1; 8 bases fit TRBD1. The germline CDR1 and CDR2 sequences are SGHDT and YYEEEE. V dropped 2 bases and J dropped 5; count of bases not matched to a gene: 8. The CDR3 loop spans 15 amino acids. The CDR3 DNA follows: TGTGCCAGCAGCTTATCACAGGGGGTTCTTACTGAAGCTTTCTTT. This encodes CASSLSQGVLTEAFF.

Ten or more counts support this clonotype. The gene calls are TRBV7-2 and TRBJ1-4, with no clear D. The CDR3 totals 15 residues. From germline, CDR1 is SGHTA and CDR2 FQGNSA. With 0 bases removed from V and 2 bases from J, the gap between germline ends came to 7 bases. Here the CDR3 DNA reads TGTGCCAGCAGCTTAGCAGGGCCTACTAATGAAAAACTGTTTTTT. Translation: CASSLAGPTNEKLFF.

This clonotype came up a few times. The rearrangement links TRBV5-1 to TRBJ2-3; 9 nucleotides line up with TRBD2. V gave up 1 base and J gave up 4 bases; unmatched junction bases: 7. From germline, CDR1 is SGHRS and CDR2 YFSETQ. There are 16 residues in the CDR3. The CDR3 loop reads CASSLYRAGGPDTQYF. For the CDR3, the DNA is TGCGCCAGCAGCTTGTATCGCGCGGGGGGGCCAGATACGCAGTATTTT.

This clonotype was seen only a few times. The V gene is TRBV24-1, the J gene TRBJ1-4, with D unclear. Germline CDR1 KGHDR, CDR2 SFDVKD. V lost 4 bases and J 2 bases, leaving 13 bases between the germline ends. The CDR3 is made up of 16 amino acids. The CDR3 sequence: CATSEPKMRTNEKLFF. The DNA for the CDR3 is TGTGCCACCAGTGAACCCAAGATGCGGACTAATGAAAAACTGTTTTTT.

This chain connects TRBV5-1 to TRBJ2-1; TRBD2 matches 14 bases. With 6 bases clipped from V and 8 bases from J, the junction kept 7 bases outside the gene matches. The germline V gene encodes CDR1 SGHRS and CDR2 YFSETQ. The CDR3 is 15 amino acids. In DNA, the CDR3 is TGCGCCAGCACCCCCGGGACTAGCGGGGGAGATGAGCAGTTCTTC. It translates to CASTPGTSGGDEQFF.

This clonotype was detected only a few times. The V gene is TRBV7-6, the J gene TRBJ2-5; no reliable D call. V gave up 5 bases and J gave up 4 bases, with 11 bases separating them. From germline, CDR1 is SGHVS and CDR2 FNYEAQ. This CDR3 has 13 residues. CDR3 nucleotide sequence: TGTGCCAGCAGCACCCTAGGGCGAGAGACCCAGTACTTC. Residues: CASSTLGRETQYF. Using reference TRBV7-6 and TRBJ2-5 for the parts outside the CDR3, the full variable domain is GAGVSQSPRYKVTKRGQDVALRCDPISGHVSLYWYRQALGQGPEFLTYFNYEAQQDKSGLPNDRFSAERPEGSISTLTIQRTEQRDSAMYRCASSTLGRETQYFGPGTRLLVL.

This clonotype was detected only a few times. One end of the junction is discordant with germline, which a read error may explain. The V and J genes are TRBV5-1 and TRBJ2-5; 11 bases map to TRBD1. CDR3 size: 15 residues. In germline, CDR1 is SGHRS, CDR2 YFSETQ. The CDR3 sequence is CASSPGTGGQETQYF. The CDR3 nucleotides read TGTGCCAGCTCACCAGGGACAGGGGGCCAAGAGACCCAGTACTTC.

The rearrangement links TRBV15 to TRBJ2-1; 10 bases are shared with TRBD1. The V gene's germline CDR1 is LNHNV and CDR2 YYDKDF (reference sequence). The ends lost 3 bases at V and 7 bases at J; junction bases unmatched: 3. This CDR3 has 14 residues. The DNA for the CDR3 is TGTGCCACCAGCAGGGGGACAGGGGTAAATGAGCAGTTCTTC. Its protein product is CATSRGTGVNEQFF.

This clonotype was detected only a few times. The chain links TRBV5-1 to TRBJ1-4; the D gene is possibly TRBD1 (5 bases). The CDR3 is 15 residues long. Germline V gene sequence: CDR1 SGHRS, CDR2 YFSETQ. Trimming took off 4 bases at V and 8 bases at J, with 18 bases between the two ends. The DNA for the CDR3 is TGCGCCAGCAGCGCTCAGGGCGCCCTGAGGGAAAAACTGTTTTTT. Amino acids: CASSAQGALREKLFF.

In this sample, this clonotype turned up many times. V usage is TRBV5-1 and J usage is TRBJ2-3; D uncertain. The germline V gene has CDR1 SGHRS and CDR2 YFSETQ. The CDR3 contains 14 residues. Deletions cut 5 bases from V and 5 bases from J, with 15 bases between. CDR3 nucleotides: TGCGCCAGCAGTGGAGATTCTCGGAGAGATACGCAGTATTTT. It encodes CASSGDSRRDTQYF.

The gene calls are TRBV12-3 or TRBV12-4 and TRBJ2-3; TRBD1 matches 8 bases. After removal of 4 bases from V and 4 bases from J, the junction contained 7 bases not matched to a gene. The CDR3 runs 15 residues. The CDR3 sequence: CASSSWTGYADTQYF. For the CDR3, the DNA is TGTGCCAGCAGTTCATGGACAGGGTACGCAGATACGCAGTATTTT.

This clonotype came up a few times. The CDR3 sequence: CSVNGLAGVNEQFF. The CDR3 DNA sequence: TGCAGCGTCAATGGACTAGCGGGGGTTAATGAGCAGTTCTTC. This rearrangement joins TRBV29-1 to TRBJ2-1; 13 nucleotides align to TRBD2. CDR1 and CDR2 from the germline V gene are SQVTM and ANQGSEA. The CDR3 runs 14 residues. V lost 6 bases, J lost 7 bases, and 6 bases stayed unmatched.